Below, 9 T cell receptor beta chains from the same sample are listed, as sequenced in a study of Graves' ophthalmopathy and Graves' hyperthyroidism (dated by TCRdb to 2017 to 2018). The run used an Illumina HiSeq 2000. For repertoire sequencing, the TCR beta CDR3 regions were amplified from RNA transcripts. The first round was an RT-PCR using HTBI primers with the Qiagen OneStep RT-PCR kit, and this first round was followed by a second-round multiplex PCR, then size selection and purification. Clones were called with MiXCR by TCRdb after fastp trimmed the public reads at Q25, and only in-frame beta chains were retained. A single entry per CDR3 protein holds the most common genes and DNA from its merged rows. The sample data list around 1.1 million distinct CDR3 sequences, and around a third of these were observed just once. The ten most abundant clones make up approximately 10% of the sample. What was sequenced was peripheral blood or thyroid tissue (not recorded which). The receptors shown here come from an adult man with Graves' hyperthyroidism.

The sample holds many counts of this clonotype. The V call is TRBV29-1, the J call TRBJ2-5, with 14 bases fitting TRBD2. CDR1 is SQVTM and CDR2 is ANQGSEA in the germline V gene. This CDR3 comprises 17 residues. V was pared by 3 bases and J by 2 bases, with 8 bases of the junction left unmatched. For the CDR3, the DNA is TGCAGCGTTGATGGACTAGCGGGAGGACCTGATCAAGAGACCCAGTACTTC. Translation: CSVDGLAGGPDQETQYF.

The chain links TRBV29-1 to TRBJ2-7, with D perhaps matching TRBD1 or TRBD2 (5 bases each). With 6 bases removed from V and 2 bases from J, the gap between germline ends came to 11 bases. Germline CDR1 and CDR2: SQVTM and ANQGSEA. The length of the CDR3 is 12 residues. The CDR3 coding sequence is TGCAGCGTCACCCGAGGGGCCTACGAGCAGTACTTC. Its translation is CSVTRGAYEQYF.

This chain joins TRBV7-8 and TRBJ2-7; 8 bases agree with TRBD1. The CDR3 contains 13 residues. Trimming cost V 6 bases and J 2 bases; bases outside gene matches: 3. CDR1 is SGHVS, CDR2 FQNEAQ, per germline. The CDR3 region is CASRPQGAYEQYF. The DNA for the CDR3 is TGTGCCAGCAGACCACAGGGGGCCTACGAGCAGTACTTC.

This clonotype was seen many times. The CDR3 DNA reads TGCAGCGTTGAAGAGGTGGTAGCGCGGGAGACCCAGTACTTC. It translates to CSVEEVVARETQYF. The V and J genes are TRBV29-1 and TRBJ2-5, with D perhaps TRBD2 (5 bases). This CDR3 has 14 residues. Between the trimmed V and J ends, which lost 0 bases and 5 bases, there was a span of 13 bases. The germline V gene has CDR1 SQVTM and CDR2 ANQGSEA.

This clonotype was recorded at least ten times. This chain connects TRBV7-3 to TRBJ2-5, with 9 bases lining up with TRBD1. The CDR3 has 16 residues. V was pared by 3 bases and J by 5 bases, with 10 bases of the junction left unmatched. In germline, CDR1 is SGHTA, CDR2 FQGTGA. The CDR3 sequence: CASSFAPTGGSETQYF. In nucleotides, the CDR3 is TGTGCCAGCAGCTTCGCCCCTACAGGGGGCTCTGAGACCCAGTACTTC.

The chain carries TRBV9 and TRBJ2-7; D may be TRBD1 (5 bases). The CDR3 covers 16 residues. V was clipped by 0 bases and J by 5 bases, with 18 bases between them. Germline V gives CDR1 SGDLS, CDR2 YYNGEE. This CDR3 reads CASSVALGQGSHEQYF. The CDR3, as DNA: TGTGCCAGCAGCGTAGCTTTGGGCCAGGGATCCCACGAGCAGTACTTC. Combining the CDR3 with reference TRBV9 and TRBJ2-7 gives the whole variable domain DSGVTQTPKHLITATGQRVTLRCSPRSGDLSVYWYQQSLDQGLQFLIQYYNGEERAKGNILERFSAQQFPDLHSELNLSSLELGDSALYFCASSVALGQGSHEQYFGPGTRLTVT.

This clonotype was counted between two and nine times. The V call is TRBV9, the J call TRBJ2-2; the D is unclear. The CDR3 spans 16 residues. The germline CDR1 and CDR2 sequences are SGDLS and YYNGEE. V shed 4 bases and J shed 0 bases, with 13 bases lying between them. CDR3 in amino acids: CASSRLVGANTGELFF. In DNA, the CDR3 is TGTGCCAGCAGCCGTCTTGTAGGCGCGAACACCGGGGAGCTGTTTTTT.

This clonotype was seen repeatedly, ten times or more. This sequence joins TRBV24-1 and TRBJ2-2; D is perhaps TRBD2 (7 bases). Trimming took off 9 bases at V and 0 bases at J, with 10 bases between the two ends. Germline CDR1 is KGHDR and CDR2 is SFDVKD. The CDR3 runs to 14 residues. In nucleotides, the CDR3 is TGTGCCACCGGAGGGGGGGCGAACACCGGGGAGCTGTTTTTT. As protein: CATGGGANTGELFF.

This clonotype was seen a few times. The chain uses TRBV12-3 or TRBV12-4 and TRBJ2-7; D is uncertain. The CDR3 sequence is 14 residues long. V was trimmed by 2 bases and J by 4 bases, leaving 12 bases between them. In DNA form, the CDR3 reads TGTGCCAGCAGTTTATATGGGGTAGTGTACGAGCAGTACTTC. Amino acids: CASSLYGVVYEQYF.